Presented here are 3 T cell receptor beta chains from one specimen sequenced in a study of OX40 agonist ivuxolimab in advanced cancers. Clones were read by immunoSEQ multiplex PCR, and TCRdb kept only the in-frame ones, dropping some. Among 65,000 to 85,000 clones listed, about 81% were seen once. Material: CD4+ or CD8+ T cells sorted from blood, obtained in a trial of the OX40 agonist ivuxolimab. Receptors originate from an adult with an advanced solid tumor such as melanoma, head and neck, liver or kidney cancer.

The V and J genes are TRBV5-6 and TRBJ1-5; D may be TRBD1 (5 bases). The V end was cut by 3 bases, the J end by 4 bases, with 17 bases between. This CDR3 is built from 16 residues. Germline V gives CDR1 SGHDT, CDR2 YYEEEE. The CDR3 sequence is CASSSHRVQGNQPQHF. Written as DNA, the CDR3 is TGTGCCAGCAGCTCTCACCGTGTCCAGGGAAATCAGCCCCAGCATTTT.

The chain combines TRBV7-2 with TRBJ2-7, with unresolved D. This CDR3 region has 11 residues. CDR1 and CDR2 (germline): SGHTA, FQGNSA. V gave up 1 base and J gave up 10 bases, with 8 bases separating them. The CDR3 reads CASSLERVQYF. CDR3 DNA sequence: TGTGCCAGCAGCTTAGAAAGGGTTCAGTACTTC.

Written as DNA, the CDR3 is TGTGCCAGCAGCCCCTACCGGACAGGGGCGGGTTCACCCCTCCACTTT. This sequence encodes CASSPYRTGAGSPLHF. The chain couples TRBV7-2 to TRBJ1-6; 9 bases agree with TRBD1. This CDR3 is 16 amino acids long. Losses at the gene ends were 5 bases for V and 9 bases for J; bases not matched to a gene: 11. Per the germline V gene, CDR1 is SGHTA and CDR2 is FQGNSA.